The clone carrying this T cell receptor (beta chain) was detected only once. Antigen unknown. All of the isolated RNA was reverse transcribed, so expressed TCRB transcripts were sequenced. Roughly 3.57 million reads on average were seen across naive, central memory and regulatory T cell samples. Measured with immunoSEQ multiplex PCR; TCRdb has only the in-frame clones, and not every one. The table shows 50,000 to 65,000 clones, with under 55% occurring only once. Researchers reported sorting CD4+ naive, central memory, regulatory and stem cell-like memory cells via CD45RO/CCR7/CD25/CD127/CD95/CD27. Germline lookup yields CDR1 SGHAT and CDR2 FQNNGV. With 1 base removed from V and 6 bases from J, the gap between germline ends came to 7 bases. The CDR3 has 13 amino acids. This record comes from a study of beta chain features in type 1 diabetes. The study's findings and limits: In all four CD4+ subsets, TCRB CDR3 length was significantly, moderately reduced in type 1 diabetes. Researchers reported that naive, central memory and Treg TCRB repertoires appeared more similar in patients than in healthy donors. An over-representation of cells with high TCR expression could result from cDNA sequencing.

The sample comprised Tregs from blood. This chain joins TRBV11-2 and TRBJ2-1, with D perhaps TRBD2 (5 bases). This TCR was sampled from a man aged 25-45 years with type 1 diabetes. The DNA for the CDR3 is TGTGCCAGCAGCTTAGGAACTAGCAATGAGCAGTTCTTC. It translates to CASSLGTSNEQFF.